The 27 T cell receptor beta chains below come from one sample, sequenced in a study of T cells in localized non-small cell lung cancer. Only in-frame clones appear in the TCRdb table, and some are missing; sequencing was by immunoSEQ multiplex PCR. The table shows about 26,000 clones, with approximately 78% occurring only once. The source material was peripheral blood, sampled before any cancer treatment. These receptors all come from a woman aged 40 to 75 with stage I lung adenocarcinoma.

J is TRBJ2-5 and V is TRBV11-1; D is undetermined. With 2 bases removed from V and 2 bases from J, the gap between germline ends came to 9 bases. Germline values: CDR1 SGHAT, CDR2 FQDESV (reference sequence). CDR3 length equals 14 residues. The CDR3 DNA sequence: TGTGCCAGCAGCTTAACGGTGCTTCAAGAGACCCAGTACTTC. It is translated as CASSLTVLQETQYF.

This clone was picked up one time. The rearrangement joins TRBV6-1 to TRBJ2-3; 7 bases line up with TRBD1. V shed 6 bases and J 4 bases; nucleotides not matched to a gene: 4. From germline, CDR1 is MNHNS and CDR2 SASEGT. This CDR3 has 13 amino acids. The CDR3: CASSPTGSDTQYF. The CDR3 nucleotides read TGTGCCAGCAGCCCGACAGGGTCAGATACGCAGTATTTT.

The V gene is TRBV27, the J gene TRBJ2-7, with D possibly TRBD1 on 6 matching bases. CDR1 MNHEY and CDR2 SMNVEV come from the germline V gene (reference sequence). V dropped 7 bases and J dropped 6 bases, with 22 bases sitting between them. This CDR3 has 15 residues. CDR3 loop: CASKDSGLGVSEQYF. DNA of the CDR3: TGTGCCAGCAAGGACAGTGGTCTGGGGGTCTCCGAGCAGTACTTC.

V gene TRBV6-4 combines with J gene TRBJ2-3; D is perhaps TRBD2 (6 bases). Between the trimmed V and J ends, which lost 6 bases and 3 bases, there was a span of 16 bases. CDR1 MRHNA and CDR2 SNTAGT come from the germline V gene. There are 15 residues in the CDR3. CDR3 sequence reads: CASSGGSSSTDTQYF. CDR3 sequence (DNA): TGTGCCAGCAGCGGGGGTTCTAGCAGTACAGATACGCAGTATTTT.

The chain is built from TRBV28 and TRBJ2-2; 10 bases fit TRBD2. The CDR3 is 15 amino acids. V lost 3 bases to trimming and J lost 4 bases; unmatched junction nucleotides: 2. Per the germline V gene, CDR1 is MDHEN and CDR2 is SYDVKM. The CDR3 bases are TGTGCCAGCAGTTTCGCTAGCGGGGGCACCGGGGAGCTGTTTTTT. The encoded protein is CASSFASGGTGELFF.

This chain links TRBV6-6 with TRBJ1-1, with D unclear. CDR3 length equals 14 residues. CDR1 MNHNY and CDR2 SVGAGI come from the germline V gene (reference sequence). The V and J ends lost 1 base and 4 bases respectively, with 10 bases between them. CDR3 sequence reads: CASSYYPGGTEAFF. The CDR3 nucleotides read TGTGCCAGCAGTTACTACCCAGGAGGCACTGAAGCTTTCTTT.

The rearrangement links TRBV10-3 to TRBJ2-3; D remains unclear. This CDR3 has 13 residues. V lost 8 bases to trimming and J lost 0 bases, with 9 bases between them. Germline V gene lookup returns CDR1 ENHRY and CDR2 SYGVKD. The chain's CDR3 is CAIAADSTDTQYF. In DNA form, the CDR3 reads TGTGCCATCGCGGCGGATAGCACAGATACGCAGTATTTT.

The rearrangement links TRBV18 to TRBJ2-7; 8 bases agree with TRBD2. From germline, CDR1 is KGHSH and CDR2 LQKENI. The CDR3 totals 13 residues. J lost 3 bases, V lost 8 bases, and 6 bases had no gene match. The DNA for the CDR3 is TGTGCCAGCCAGGGGACTAGGGGCTACGAGCAGTACTTC. Protein product: CASQGTRGYEQYF.

The chain joins TRBV6-5 to TRBJ2-1, with unresolved D. Trimming took 1 base from V and 6 from J, leaving 10 bases between them. Germline CDR1 MNHEY, CDR2 SVGAGI. The CDR3 length is 14 residues. The CDR3 region has the DNA TGTGCCAGCAGTTACTTTCTAGTTGGCAATGAGCAGTTCTTC. Amino acid sequence: CASSYFLVGNEQFF.

The rearrangement uses TRBV5-8 and TRBJ1-6; 7 nucleotides line up with TRBD1. Germline CDR1 is SGHTS and CDR2 is YDEGEE. The CDR3 contains 16 residues. With 4 bases clipped from V and 8 bases from J, the junction kept 12 bases outside the gene matches. The CDR3 DNA reads TGTGCCAGCAGCGCCGGGTTAGGGGGCTTTGATTCACCCCTCCACTTT. The encoded protein is CASSAGLGGFDSPLHF.

The chain couples TRBV19 to TRBJ2-3; D is tentatively TRBD1 or TRBD2 (5 bases each). CDR3 size: 13 residues. The ends were cut back, 3 bases at V and 4 bases at J, with 8 bases in the middle. CDR1 is LNHDA and CDR2 is SQIVND in the germline V gene (reference sequence). In DNA form, the CDR3 reads TGTGCCAGTAGTATCCAGGGAGCAGATACGCAGTATTTT. This gives the protein CASSIQGADTQYF.

This clone was recorded only once. The chain employs TRBV2 and TRBJ2-5; 7 nucleotides line up with TRBD2. The CDR3 has 13 residues. Germline V gene data show CDR1 as SNHLY and CDR2 as FYNNEI. Trimming at V came to 6 bases and at J to 3 bases, leaving 4 bases not matched to a gene. CDR3 protein: CASRAAGEETQYF. CDR3 coding DNA: TGTGCCAGCAGAGCGGCGGGGGAAGAGACCCAGTACTTC.

J is TRBJ2-1 and V is TRBV7-2; a weak D match, TRBD2 (5 bases). The length of the CDR3 is 15 residues. Germline values: CDR1 SGHTA, CDR2 FQGNSA. Trimming left V 4 bases short and J 0 bases short, with 10 bases between. In DNA, the CDR3 is TGTGCCAGCAGCTCCGGGGTCACCTCCTACAATGAGCAGTTCTTC. This gives the protein CASSSGVTSYNEQFF.

The CDR3 nucleotides read TGTGCCAGCAGGGATGGGACAGGGGGCGGGTATGGCTACACCTTC. This encodes CASRDGTGGGYGYTF. The gene calls are TRBV6-1 and TRBJ1-2; 12 bases line up with TRBD1. The junction had 7 bases not matched to a gene; V was cut back by 6 bases and J by 5 bases. Germline V gene lookup returns CDR1 MNHNS and CDR2 SASEGT. This CDR3 spans 15 amino acids.

The chain couples TRBV4-3 to TRBJ1-2; unclear D gene. The V gene's germline CDR1 is LGHNA and CDR2 YSLEER. CDR3 length: 15 residues. Trimming pared 0 bases from V and 4 bases from J, leaving 12 bases between. CDR3 amino acids: CASSQEPGRSYGYTF. The DNA for the CDR3 is TGCGCCAGCAGCCAAGAGCCCGGGAGGAGCTATGGCTACACCTTC.

The V gene is TRBV6-5, the J gene TRBJ2-7; tentatively, D is TRBD2 (5 bases). This CDR3 is built from 14 residues. The V end was cut by 2 bases, the J end by 7 bases, with 15 bases between. Germline V CDR1 and CDR2: MNHEY, SVGAGI. The CDR3 nucleotides read TGTGCCAGCAGTTACAAGAGGGAAGGAGGTGAGCAGTACTTC. This sequence encodes CASSYKREGGEQYF.

The gene calls are TRBV6-5 and TRBJ2-6; D remains unclear. This CDR3 contains 12 residues. The V end was cut by 7 bases, the J end by 3 bases, with 4 bases between. Germline V gene sequence: CDR1 MNHEY, CDR2 SVGAGI. The CDR3 is CASMGGANVLTF. The CDR3 DNA reads as TGTGCCAGCATGGGTGGGGCCAACGTCCTGACTTTC.

The rearrangement joins TRBV5-5 to TRBJ2-2; 11 bases map to TRBD2. Germline V gives CDR1 SGHKS, CDR2 YYEKEE (reference sequence). The CDR3 length is 15 residues. The J segment lost 6 bases and the V segment lost 4 bases, leaving 5 bases of the junction unmatched. CDR3 in amino acids: CASSIGTSGPGELFF. CDR3 DNA sequence: TGTGCCAGCAGCATCGGGACTAGCGGTCCCGGGGAGCTGTTTTTT. The entire variable domain, with the rest obtained from reference TRBV5-5 and TRBJ2-2, is as follows: DAGVTQSPTHLIKTRGQQVTLRCSPISGHKSVSWYQQVLGQGPQFIFQYYEKEERGRGNFPDRFSARQFPNYSSELNVNALLLGDSALYLCASSIGTSGPGELFFGEGSRLTVL.

The chain is built from TRBV19 and TRBJ1-1; perhaps TRBD1 as D (5 bases). From germline, CDR1 is LNHDA and CDR2 SQIVND (reference sequence). The V end was cut by 8 bases, the J end by 1 base, with 8 bases between. This CDR3 is built from 12 residues. The CDR3 is CASGRENTEAFF. CDR3 nucleotide sequence: TGTGCCAGTGGCAGGGAGAACACTGAAGCTTTCTTT. Using reference TRBV19 and TRBJ1-1 for the parts outside the CDR3, the full variable domain is DGGITQSPKYLFRKEGQNVTLSCEQNLNHDAMYWYRQDPGQGLRLIYYSQIVNDFQKGDIAEGYSVSREKKESFPLTVTSAQKNPTAFYLCASGRENTEAFFGQGTRLTVV.

In its sample, this clone was seen once. This chain uses TRBV18 with TRBJ2-6; D gene uncertain. The CDR3 has 15 residues. V was shortened by 1 base and J by 0 bases, with 4 bases between the two germline ends. Germline V CDR1 and CDR2: KGHSH, LQKENI. CDR3 bases: TGTGCCAGCTCACCACTCAGCTCTGGGGCCAACGTCCTGACTTTC. It yields the protein CASSPLSSGANVLTF. Using reference TRBV18 and TRBJ2-6 for the parts outside the CDR3, the full variable domain is NAGVMQNPRHLVRRRGQEARLRCSPMKGHSHVYWYRQLPEEGLKFMVYLQKENIIDESGMPKERFSAEFPKEGPSILRIQQVVRGDSAAYFCASSPLSSGANVLTFGAGSRLTVL.

This rearrangement joins TRBV5-4 to TRBJ2-2; no definite D call. This CDR3 is built from 13 residues. CDR1 and CDR2 (germline): SGHNT, YYREEE (reference sequence). Trimming took 1 base from V and 7 from J, leaving 8 bases between them. CDR3 region: CASSLRRGGELFF. CDR3 coding DNA: TGTGCCAGCAGCTTGCGTCGAGGCGGGGAGCTGTTTTTT.

The J gene is TRBJ2-3, the V gene TRBV27, with 8 bases fitting TRBD1. Unmatched junction bases numbered 11, after V lost 5 bases and J lost 4 bases. The CDR3 contains 16 residues. The germline V gene encodes CDR1 MNHEY and CDR2 SMNVEV (reference sequence). The CDR3 DNA is TGTGCCAGCAGTCCGACAGGACAGGGATTGGCAGATACGCAGTATTTT. Translating it yields CASSPTGQGLADTQYF.

This rearrangement joins TRBV5-1 to TRBJ1-4, with D possibly being TRBD1 (5 bases). The germline V gene has CDR1 SGHRS and CDR2 YFSETQ. Trimming removed 4 bases at V and 3 bases at J, with 16 bases between. This CDR3 contains 16 residues. CDR3 nucleotides: TGCGCCAGCAGCGCCGGGACGGCGTCATCTAATGAAAAACTGTTTTTT. Encoded protein: CASSAGTASSNEKLFF.

This clone was seen more than once but under ten times. The chain carries TRBV11-2 and TRBJ1-6; no definite D call. V was trimmed by 7 bases and J by 7 bases, leaving 17 bases between them. CDR1 and CDR2 (germline): SGHAT, FQNNGV. The CDR3 spans 15 residues. The CDR3 loop is CASTDRLHGNSPLHF. DNA for the CDR3: TGTGCCAGCACCGATAGACTCCACGGGAATTCACCCCTCCACTTT.

This rearrangement joins TRBV7-2 to TRBJ2-1; D is ambiguous. The CDR3 has 16 residues. Germline V gene data show CDR1 as SGHTA and CDR2 as FQGNSA. V lost 5 bases, J lost 8 bases, and 22 bases lay in between. CDR3 nucleotide sequence: TGTGCCAGCAGCCCTACACCGACGACAAGGGCCGATGAGCAGTTCTTC. Residues: CASSPTPTTRADEQFF.

The chain employs TRBV7-2 and TRBJ1-2, with no clear D. V lost 5 bases and J 7 bases, leaving 11 bases between the germline ends. CDR3 size: 12 residues. Germline V gives CDR1 SGHTA, CDR2 FQGNSA. This CDR3 reads CASSPRFGGYTF. DNA for the CDR3: TGTGCCAGCAGCCCCCGATTTGGTGGCTACACCTTC.

The CDR3 DNA reads TGTGCCAGCAGCTTACGTCCGGGGGCCACAGATACGCAGTATTTT. This gives the protein CASSLRPGATDTQYF. The chain employs TRBV11-3 and TRBJ2-3; D may match TRBD1 or TRBD2 (6 bases each). V was shortened by 2 bases and J by 2 bases, with 11 bases between the two germline ends. The CDR3 is 15 amino acids. Germline CDR1 is SGHNT and CDR2 is YENEEA.